Listed here is a single T cell receptor beta chain. What it recognizes is unknown. CDR3 length: 14 amino acids. After removal of 10 bases from V and 6 bases from J, the junction contained 12 bases not matched to a gene. Looked up from germline, CDR1 is MNHEY and CDR2 is SMNVEV (reference sequence). The method was immunoSEQ multiplex PCR; TCRdb's version includes in-frame clones alone and lacks a portion of them. The data hold 30,000 or so clones, with over 80% observed a single time. This entry belongs to a study of neoadjuvant nivolumab and ipilimumab in lung cancer. Study results and limitations: Higher pretherapy blood TCR richness went with higher resected-tumor richness.

This rearrangement joins TRBV27 to TRBJ1-5, with 7 bases lining up with TRBD1. Sequences were derived from tumor tissue, sampled after neoadjuvant nivolumab, alone or with ipilimumab, at or shortly before surgery. The clonotype comes from an adult with non-small cell lung cancer. CDR3 DNA: TGTGCCACCTCTGGGGAGGGGGCGGGTCAGCCCCAGCATTTT. It yields the protein CATSGEGAGQPQHF.